This TCR beta chain derives from a study of shared clonotypes between healthy human individuals. Study overall: Every donor yielded three CD4 naive, three CD4 memory, two CD8 naive and one CD8 memory plate.

CDR1 and CDR2 (germline): KGHSH, LQKENI. This CDR3 spans 13 amino acids. V was pared by 0 bases and J by 5 bases, with 7 bases between. Turning to this clone: Other DNA sequences in this sample translate to the same CDR3.

Evenly divided among several immunoSEQ plates was the genomic DNA of each subset. Clones were sequenced by immunoSEQ multiplex PCR, and TCRdb holds only the in-frame ones, with some missing. This sample has under 2,500,000 clones; under 97% occur once, and the top ten carry over 0.1%. Everyone who donated was a Caucasian adult who lived in Nashville, Tennessee. The V call is TRBV18, the J call TRBJ2-5, with D perhaps being TRBD1 or TRBD2 (6 bases each). The sample taken for sequencing was naive CD4+ T cells sorted from blood. The sample's subset: CD45RA+ positively selected. This receptor was obtained from a man between 18 and 35 years old in good health. Here the CDR3 reads CASSPPGGETQYF. DNA for the CDR3: TGTGCCAGCTCACCACCAGGGGGGGAGACCCAGTACTTC. The full variable domain, with the rest looked up from reference TRBV18 and TRBJ2-5, is NAGVMQNPRHLVRRRGQEARLRCSPMKGHSHVYWYRQLPEEGLKFMVYLQKENIIDESGMPKERFSAEFPKEGPSILRIQQVVRGDSAAYFCASSPPGGETQYFGPGTRLLVL.